This paragraph covers one T cell receptor beta chain sequence. The method was immunoSEQ multiplex PCR; TCRdb's version includes in-frame clones alone and lacks a portion of them. The sample lists roughly 150,000 clones; over 85% were seen once. The entry originates in a study of control samples from healthy donors and cancer patients. The sequence was obtained from a man aged 18 to 30 in good health. Sequencing was performed on blood.

The CDR3 region is CASSSGQGRSYEQYF. CDR3 sequence (DNA): TGTGCCAGCAGCAGCGGACAGGGGCGCTCCTACGAGCAGTACTTC. The gene calls are TRBV11-3 and TRBJ2-7, with TRBD1 identical over 9 bases. This CDR3 is built from 15 residues. From germline, CDR1 is SGHNT and CDR2 YENEEA. The trim removed 5 bases at V and 0 bases at J, leaving 5 bases unmatched.